This T cell receptor beta chain comes out of a study of CD8+ T cells in alopecia areata (dated by TCRdb to the late 2010s). Background on the whole study: The treated patients, all with moderate-to-severe alopecia areata, were enrolled in an open-label pilot trial of oral tofacitinib given at 5 to 10 mg twice daily. Tofacitinib was administered for 6 to 18 months, and 6 months of follow-up off drug were then conducted to assess delayed response and recurrence. The study used high-throughput TCRbeta sequencing to examine T cell clonal expansion in alopecia areata, in both the C3H/HeJ mouse model and human patients. Scalp tissue and sorted CD4+ and CD8+ peripheral blood T cells from patchy and totalis/universalis alopecia areata patients and from healthy controls were covered by human TCRbeta sequencing. Biopsies were taken from tofacitinib-treated patients at baseline and again at 4 and 24 weeks into treatment, and several of those patients also had a later scalp biopsy. Clonality in the scalp was compared among normal scalp (n=4), patchy alopecia areata scalp (n=8), and alopecia totalis/universalis scalp (n=8). RNA came from the PAXgene miRNA kit for fixed scalp, the miRNeasy kit for PBMCs, and the RNeasy kit for mouse skin. TCRbeta CDR3 regions were amplified by immunoSEQ multiplex PCR using 35 Vbeta forward and 13 Jbeta reverse primers. Overall study outcomes, separate from this receptor: Compared with mice, TCR sequences shared between patients were less clear, possibly partly because of HLA diversity across the patient population. Compared with normal scalp, lesional scalp, particularly in alopecia totalis/universalis, had higher clonality and more expanded CD8+ clones, which suggests antigenic drive. Unlike mouse skin, where gammadelta T cells dominate, normal human skin contains resident alphabeta T cells that get sequenced too, which complicates analysis of the scalp TCR repertoire.

Looking up the germline V gene yields CDR1 SGHTA and CDR2 FQGNSA. Reading from cysteine to phenylalanine, the CDR3 counts 12 amino acids. Only CDR3 DNA is held: 36 bases, read in frame from base 1. V and J are truncated by 5 bases and 2 bases respectively, leaving an intervening sequence of 5 bases. The time point tag for this specimen amounts to: baseline before oral tofacitinib. From alopecia areata patients, peripheral blood was collected along with lesional scalp punch biopsies. After PBMCs were isolated by density centrifugation and stained for CD3, CD4 and CD8, a FACSAria was used to sort CD4+ and CD8+ T cells. Concerning this clone: Its antigen is still unknown. Base-call qualities are not available, and no considerably larger clone is one nucleotide away. The same CDR3 also results from other DNA sequences found in this sample.

Libraries came from the immunoSEQ multiplex PCR assay. RNA was extracted from all samples and reverse transcribed into cDNA as template for TCR sequencing. First-strand cDNA was synthesized with SuperScript III using a 2:1 mix of oligo-dT and random hexamers. A synthetic immune receptor repertoire was used to gauge amplification bias, and whatever bias remained was removed computationally. Processing in the source paper ran as follows. Raw reads were preprocessed to remove errors, and CDR3 was defined by IMGT conventions from the conserved cysteine to phenylalanine. To get clonality, Shannon entropy was normalized by log2 of the number of productive unique TCRs and the result was subtracted from 1. Whether scalp clones were CD4 or CD8 was inferred by matching scalp TCRbeta sequences against CD4 and CD8 repertoires sorted from blood. TCRdb limited this immuneACCESS table to in-frame rearrangements with V and J called. A share of clones is missing; checked studies link under half to unresolved V genes, and the rest is unexplained. From that table come the V and J calls and clone size; the DNA was used to work out D and trimming. The sample table shows hundreds of thousands of clones, and roughly two thirds are seen once. The ten top clones hold more than 0.95% of the sample.

This material consisted of CD4+ T cells sorted from blood, taken at week 0. The clonotype originates from a human donor with alopecia areata. The sequence joins TRBV7-2 to TRBJ2-3; the D gene cannot be named for sure. In nucleotide form, the sequence is TGTGCCAGCAGCCCACACACAGATACGCAGTATTTT. It encodes CASSPHTDTQYF.